These T cell receptor beta chains were read from a single sample in a study of blood T cells in healthy people across ages. TCRdb passed the 5' RACE reads through MiXCR, listing each CDR3 protein once. This table holds approximately 1.5 million distinct CDR3 sequences, roughly 43% found once. Sample: blood. The receptors stem from a woman in her late teens or twenties in good health. Each CDR3 is given with its conserved first and last residue.

V gene	J gene	CDR3 protein
TRBV9	TRBJ2-7	CASSVDYGGASEQYF
TRBV9	TRBJ2-1	CASSGPNLGNIEQFF
TRBV3-1	TRBJ2-1	CASSPGQGALYEQFF
TRBV4-3	TRBJ1-5	CASSQDFGQGGQPQHF
TRBV3-1	TRBJ1-6	CASSQVDQNSPLHF
TRBV6-5	TRBJ1-1	CASSRTGPRNTEAFF
TRBV30	TRBJ1-1	CAWSRSSEAFF
TRBV7-9	TRBJ2-1	CASSFGGTSANEQFF
TRBV7-2	TRBJ2-1	CASRLAGGTEQFF
TRBV7-9	TRBJ1-1	CASRQEESTEAFF
TRBV3-1	TRBJ1-5	CASSALNQPQHF
TRBV24-1	TRBJ2-2	CATGSDRNTGELFF
TRBV6-1	TRBJ1-2	CASSERGQSPNGYTF
TRBV7-9	TRBJ2-1	CVSSSYSGSSKNEQFF
TRBV7-9	TRBJ1-1	CASSLPVSPNTEAFF
TRBV10-3	TRBJ2-7	CAISRGTGEQYF
TRBV6-6	TRBJ1-5	CASSQGPGRSNQPQHF
TRBV29-1	TRBJ1-4	CSVTATNEKLFF
TRBV6-5	TRBJ1-6	CASRDFDPPLHF
TRBV4-1	TRBJ2-7	CASSQREVYEQYF
TRBV7-9	TRBJ2-7	CASSFDNTYEQYF
TRBV5-5	TRBJ2-1	CASSKLVERYNEQFF
TRBV20-1	TRBJ1-2	CSYPQGSYGYTF
TRBV6-6	TRBJ2-7	CASTSRDYEQYF
TRBV10-3	TRBJ2-5	CATNRVTKETQYF
TRBV12-3/TRBV12-4	TRBJ2-5	CASRATGAETQYF
TRBV24-1	TRBJ2-1	CATSGKRLSSYNEQFF
TRBV25-1	TRBJ1-3	CASSEFGTLSGNTIYF
TRBV7-2	TRBJ2-3	CASGLGAGLADTQYF
TRBV20-1	TRBJ1-2	CSASGKTRGYTF
TRBV7-3	TRBJ2-7	CASSLAGGFEQYF
TRBV5-4	TRBJ1-2	CASRYRQGATGYTF
TRBV4-3	TRBJ2-1	CASSQVGGAVGRGSSYNEQFF
TRBV15	TRBJ2-2	CATSSVGSYGELFF
TRBV5-5	TRBJ2-7	CASSWEWVSYEQYF
TRBV12-3/TRBV12-4	TRBJ2-2	CASSLQVPATGELFF
TRBV25-1	TRBJ2-4	CASSERGGKNIQYF
TRBV6-5	TRBJ1-2	CASSSLPGRPNYGYTF
TRBV5-1	TRBJ1-1	CASSRQGTYQGADTEAFF
TRBV19	-	CASSMKAGGGNEQYF
TRBV20-1	TRBJ2-7	CSAGPVSSYEQYF
TRBV4-1	TRBJ2-3	CASSHQAGVADTQYF
TRBV9	TRBJ2-5	CASSVYINNEQYF
TRBV20-1	TRBJ2-7	CSAATTGTYEQYF
TRBV6-5	TRBJ1-1	CASSYSPSPTEAFF
TRBV11-2	TRBJ2-3	CASSFFLRTDTQYF
TRBV28	TRBJ2-4	CASSRRDGENIQYF
TRBV7-9	TRBJ2-5	CASSLGPSVQETQYF
TRBV7-2	TRBJ1-5	CASSTRDRGRTNQPQHF
TRBV29-1	TRBJ2-5	CSVDGTSGGYSWETQYF
TRBV10-2	-	CATQGGRYNEQYF
TRBV7-2	TRBJ2-3	CASSSRQNAQYF
TRBV5-1	TRBJ2-2	CASSQDSGTGELFF
TRBV6-1	TRBJ1-2	CASSEVATRGYGYTF
TRBV5-1	TRBJ2-7	CASSLGQGMDEQYF
TRBV12-3/TRBV12-4	TRBJ1-1	CASRKTANTEAFF
TRBV6-6	TRBJ1-2	CASSYGGTEANYGYTF
TRBV27	TRBJ2-4	CASSSGTGNLAKNIQYF